These 3 T cell receptor beta chains share one sample of origin, sequenced in a study of control samples from healthy donors and cancer patients. Assay used: immunoSEQ multiplex PCR; TCRdb lists only in-frame clones, some missing. The data hold about 180,000 clones, with roughly 92% observed a single time. The sample consisted of blood. The receptors come from a man aged 25-45 years in good health.

The rearrangement links TRBV6-6 to TRBJ2-7; D not resolved. Germline-derived CDR1 and CDR2 are MNHNY and SVGAGI (reference sequence). Deletions cut 7 bases from V and 6 bases from J, with 10 bases between. The CDR3 length is 11 residues. The CDR3 sequence: CASKEGIEQYF. The CDR3 bases are TGTGCCAGCAAGGAAGGGATCGAGCAGTACTTC.

The rearrangement joins TRBV9 to TRBJ1-2; a possible D gene is TRBD1 (5 bases). Trimming stripped 0 bases from V and 8 bases from J, with 14 bases between. The CDR3 has 14 amino acids. From germline, CDR1 is SGDLS and CDR2 YYNGEE. The DNA for the CDR3 is TGTGCCAGCAGCGTAGCCCCGGCCGGGGGGGGCTACACCTTC. Protein product: CASSVAPAGGGYTF.

The gene calls are TRBV5-1 and TRBJ1-1; tentatively, D is TRBD1 (6 bases). CDR1 and CDR2 from the germline V gene are SGHRS and YFSETQ. Trimming stripped 5 bases from V and 4 bases from J, with 18 bases between. This CDR3 is built from 15 residues. CDR3 sequence (DNA): TGCGCCAGCAGAGAAAGCTCAGGGGCGTCCACTGAAGCTTTCTTT. It specifies CASRESSGASTEAFF. The full variable domain, rest sourced from reference TRBV5-1 and TRBJ1-1, is KAGVTQTPRYLIKTRGQQVTLSCSPISGHRSVSWYQQTPGQGLQFLFEYFSETQRNKGNFPGRFSGRQFSNSRSEMNVSTLELGDSALYLCASRESSGASTEAFFGQGTRLTVV.